A single TCR beta chain is shown here with its context. This sample was taken from a study of Ad26.COV2.S vaccination and SARS-CoV-2 variants. Study details: Recipients of Ad26.COV2.S got it intramuscularly, once or twice 56 days apart.

Clones were sequenced by immunoSEQ multiplex PCR, and TCRdb holds only the in-frame ones, with some missing. The table includes around 300,000 clones, roughly 90% detected once. In germline, CDR1 is SNHLY, CDR2 FYNNEI. The CDR3 sequence is 16 residues long. The J segment lost 2 bases and the V segment lost 4 bases, leaving 8 bases of the junction unmatched. Treatment denoted: roughly 19 received Ad26.COV2.S at low or high dose, single or two shots; about five received placebo; per-sample allocation not given. Repertoires come from day 63 after the first vaccine or placebo injection. Specimen: peripheral blood, collected in a trial of Ad26.COV2.S vaccine versus placebo. The origin of this receptor is a person aged 18-65 years who received the Ad26.COV2.S COVID-19 vaccine or a placebo. The rearrangement joins TRBV2 to TRBJ1-5, with 7 bases identical to TRBD1. The CDR3 DNA sequence: TGTGCCAGCAGTGGAGGGAGCGGACAGGGCAATCAGCCCCAGCATTTT. It encodes CASSGGSGQGNQPQHF.